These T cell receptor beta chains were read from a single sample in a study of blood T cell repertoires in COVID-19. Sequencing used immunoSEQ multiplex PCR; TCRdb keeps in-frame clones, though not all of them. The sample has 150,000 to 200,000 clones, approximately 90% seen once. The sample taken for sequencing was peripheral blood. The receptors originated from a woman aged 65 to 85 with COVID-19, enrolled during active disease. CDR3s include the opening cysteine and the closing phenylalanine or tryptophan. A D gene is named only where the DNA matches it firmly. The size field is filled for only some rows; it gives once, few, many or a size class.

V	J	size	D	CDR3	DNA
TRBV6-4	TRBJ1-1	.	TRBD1	CASRRTGATEAFF	TGTGCCAGCAGAAGGACAGGGGCGACTGAAGCTTTCTTT
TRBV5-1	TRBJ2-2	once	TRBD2	CASSPERSGTSTGELFF	TGCGCCAGCAGCCCTGAGCGCAGCGGGACCTCCACCGGGGAGCTGTTTTTT
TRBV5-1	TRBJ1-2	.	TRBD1	CASSSQLGQGDRYTF	TGCGCCAGCAGCTCCCAGTTGGGACAGGGAGATCGCTACACCTTC
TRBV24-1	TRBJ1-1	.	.	CATSTDGNTEAFF	TGTGCCACCAGTACAGATGGAAACACTGAAGCTTTCTTT
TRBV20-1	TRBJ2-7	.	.	CSASSGFEQYF	TGCAGTGCTAGCTCGGGGTTCGAGCAGTACTTC
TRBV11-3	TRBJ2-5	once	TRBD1	CASSPRTGALGETQYF	TGTGCCAGCAGCCCCAGGACAGGGGCCCTCGGTGAGACCCAGTACTTC
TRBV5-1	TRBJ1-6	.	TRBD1	CASSLAWLGQQNSPLHF	TGCGCCAGCAGCTTGGCGTGGTTGGGACAGCAGAATTCACCCCTCCACTTT
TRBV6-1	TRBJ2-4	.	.	CASSESRGVIQYF	TGTGCCAGCAGTGAGTCCAGGGGAGTCATTCAGTACTTC
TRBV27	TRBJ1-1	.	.	CASSFAQGRTFF	TGTGCCAGCAGTTTTGCGCAGGGAAGAACTTTCTTT
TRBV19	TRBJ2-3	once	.	CATSVGTDTQYF	TGTGCCACTAGCGTTGGCACAGATACGCAGTATTTT
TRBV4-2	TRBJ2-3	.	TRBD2	CASTLRMTSGTDTQYF	TGTGCCAGCACCCTAAGGATGACTAGCGGTACAGATACGCAGTATTTT
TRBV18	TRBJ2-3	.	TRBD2	CASSPASGRAADTQYF	TGTGCCAGCTCACCCGCCAGCGGGAGGGCCGCAGATACGCAGTATTTT
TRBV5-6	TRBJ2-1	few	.	CASSLRVGSSYNEQFF	TGTGCCAGCAGCCTTCGTGTCGGGAGCTCCTACAATGAGCAGTTCTTC
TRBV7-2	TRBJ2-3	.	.	CASSLSLPDTQYF	TGTGCCAGCAGCTTATCCCTCCCAGATACGCAGTATTTT
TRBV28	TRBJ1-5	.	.	CASSSLGRDNQPQHF	TGTGCCAGCAGTTCCTTAGGACGGGACAATCAGCCCCAGCATTTT
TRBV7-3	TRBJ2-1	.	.	CASSPQGARDEQFF	TGTGCCAGCAGCCCCCAAGGAGCTCGCGATGAGCAGTTCTTC
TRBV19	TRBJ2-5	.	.	CASSLDISQETQYF	TGTGCCAGTAGTTTGGACATTAGCCAAGAGACCCAGTACTTC
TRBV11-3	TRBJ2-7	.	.	CASSFLRSPGEQYF	TGTGCCAGCAGCTTCCTTAGGTCACCCGGGGAGCAGTACTTC
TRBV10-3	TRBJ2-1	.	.	CAISGTLRTYNEQFF	TGTGCCATCAGCGGGACTCTTCGGACCTACAATGAGCAGTTCTTC
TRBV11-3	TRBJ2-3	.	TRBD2	CASSTTSPAFTDTQYF	TGTGCCAGCAGCACGACTAGCCCCGCCTTTACAGATACGCAGTATTTT
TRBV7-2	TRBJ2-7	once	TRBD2	CASSLGASGYEQYF	TGTGCCAGCAGCTTAGGGGCTAGCGGGTACGAGCAGTACTTC
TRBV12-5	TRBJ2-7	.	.	CASGPDSYEQYF	TGTGCTAGTGGGCCGGACAGCTACGAGCAGTACTTC
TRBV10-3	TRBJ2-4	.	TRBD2	CAIGGGRAADIQYF	TGTGCCATCGGGGGCGGGAGGGCCGCGGACATTCAGTACTTC
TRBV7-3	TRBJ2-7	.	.	CASSQYSGSSYEQYF	TGTGCCAGCAGCCAATATAGCGGAAGCTCCTACGAGCAGTACTTC
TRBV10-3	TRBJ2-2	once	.	CAISESERANTGELFF	TGTGCCATCAGTGAGTCAGAACGCGCGAACACCGGGGAGCTGTTTTTT
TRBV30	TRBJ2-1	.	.	CAWSVGLNRGNEQFF	TGTGCCTGGAGTGTAGGCCTTAATCGGGGCAATGAGCAGTTCTTC
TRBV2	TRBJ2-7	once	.	CASRAREHTYEQYF	TGTGCCAGCAGGGCGAGGGAGCATACCTACGAGCAGTACTTC
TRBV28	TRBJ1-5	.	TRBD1	CASSFDRAGYRPQHF	TGTGCCAGCAGCTTCGACAGGGCCGGTTATCGGCCCCAGCATTTT
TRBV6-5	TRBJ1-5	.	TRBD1	CASIGDRVNQPQHF	TGTGCCAGCATCGGGGACAGGGTCAATCAGCCCCAGCATTTT
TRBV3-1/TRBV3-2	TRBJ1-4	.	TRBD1	CASSQVGQGPQGSEKLFF	TGTGCCAGCAGCCAAGTGGGACAGGGACCCCAAGGCAGCGAAAAACTGTTTTTT
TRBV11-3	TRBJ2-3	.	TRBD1	CASSKTGDGTDTQYF	TGTGCCAGCAGCAAGACAGGGGACGGCACAGATACGCAGTATTTT
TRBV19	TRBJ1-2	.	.	CASSIGRPYGYTF	TGTGCCAGTAGTATCGGCAGGCCGTATGGCTACACCTTC
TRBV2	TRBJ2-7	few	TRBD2	CASSVGSGVGQYF	TGTGCCAGCAGTGTTGGTAGCGGGGTCGGGCAGTACTTC
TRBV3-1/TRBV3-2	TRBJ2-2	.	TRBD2	CASSQPGTGEGMNTGELFF	TGTGCCAGCAGCCAACCCGGGACGGGGGAGGGGATGAACACCGGGGAGCTGTTTTTT
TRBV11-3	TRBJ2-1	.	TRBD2	CASSLSVSQWGLELQFF	TGTGCCAGCAGCTTAAGTGTCAGCCAGTGGGGACTAGAATTACAGTTCTTC
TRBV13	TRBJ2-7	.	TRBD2	CASSMTSGRTRVQYF	TGTGCCAGCAGCATGACTAGCGGGAGAACTCGGGTGCAGTACTTC
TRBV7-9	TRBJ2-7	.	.	CASSLVGPEQYF	TGTGCCAGCAGCTTAGTGGGCCCCGAGCAGTACTTC
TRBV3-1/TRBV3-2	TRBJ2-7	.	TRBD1	CASSHKGQGYEQYF	TGTGCCAGCAGCCACAAGGGACAGGGCTACGAGCAGTACTTC
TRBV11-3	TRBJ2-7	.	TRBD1	CASSLFRDSYEQYF	TGTGCCAGCAGCTTATTCCGGGACAGCTACGAGCAGTACTTC
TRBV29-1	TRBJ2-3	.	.	CSVILGRGTDTQYF	TGCAGCGTTATTCTAGGCAGAGGCACAGATACGCAGTATTTT
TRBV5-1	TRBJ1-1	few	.	CASSLAGYSEAFF	TGCGCCAGCAGCTTGGCAGGTTATTCCGAAGCTTTCTTT
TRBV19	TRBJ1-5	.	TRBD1	CASSFRDSSNQPQHF	TGTGCCAGTAGCTTCCGGGACAGTAGCAATCAGCCCCAGCATTTT
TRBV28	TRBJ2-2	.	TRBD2	CASSIQGLYTGELFF	TGTGCCAGCAGTATTCAGGGACTATACACCGGGGAGCTGTTTTTT
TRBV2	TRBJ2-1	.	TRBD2	CASTIAGSSYNEQFF	TGTGCCAGCACCATAGCGGGGAGCTCCTACAATGAGCAGTTCTTC
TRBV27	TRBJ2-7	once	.	CASRNSGTPLGQYF	TGTGCCAGCAGAAATAGCGGTACCCCCCTCGGGCAGTACTTC
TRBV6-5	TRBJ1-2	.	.	CASSTGRSTFYGYTF	TGTGCCAGCAGTACAGGACGGTCCACGTTCTATGGCTACACCTTC
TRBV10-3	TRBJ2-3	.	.	CAISDSRDTQYF	TGTGCCATCAGTGATAGCAGAGATACGCAGTATTTT
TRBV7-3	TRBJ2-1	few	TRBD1	CASSFGTGVNEQFF	TGTGCCAGCAGCTTCGGGACAGGGGTGAATGAGCAGTTCTTC
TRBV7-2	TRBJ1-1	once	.	CASSFPRAGNTEAFF	TGTGCCAGCAGCTTTCCGAGGGCAGGCAACACTGAAGCTTTCTTT
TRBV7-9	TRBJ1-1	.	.	CASRPGQNTEAFF	TGTGCCAGCAGACCGGGACAGAACACTGAAGCTTTCTTT
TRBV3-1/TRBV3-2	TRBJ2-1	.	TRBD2	CASNYGLAGVGEQFF	TGTGCCAGCAACTACGGACTAGCGGGAGTAGGTGAGCAGTTCTTC
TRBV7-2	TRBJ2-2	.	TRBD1	CASSKDRGNTGELFF	TGTGCCAGCAGCAAAGACAGGGGTAACACCGGGGAGCTGTTTTTT
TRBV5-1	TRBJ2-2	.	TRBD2	CASSFRVAGEVGELFF	TGCGCCAGCAGCTTTCGGGTAGCGGGAGAGGTCGGGGAGCTGTTTTTT